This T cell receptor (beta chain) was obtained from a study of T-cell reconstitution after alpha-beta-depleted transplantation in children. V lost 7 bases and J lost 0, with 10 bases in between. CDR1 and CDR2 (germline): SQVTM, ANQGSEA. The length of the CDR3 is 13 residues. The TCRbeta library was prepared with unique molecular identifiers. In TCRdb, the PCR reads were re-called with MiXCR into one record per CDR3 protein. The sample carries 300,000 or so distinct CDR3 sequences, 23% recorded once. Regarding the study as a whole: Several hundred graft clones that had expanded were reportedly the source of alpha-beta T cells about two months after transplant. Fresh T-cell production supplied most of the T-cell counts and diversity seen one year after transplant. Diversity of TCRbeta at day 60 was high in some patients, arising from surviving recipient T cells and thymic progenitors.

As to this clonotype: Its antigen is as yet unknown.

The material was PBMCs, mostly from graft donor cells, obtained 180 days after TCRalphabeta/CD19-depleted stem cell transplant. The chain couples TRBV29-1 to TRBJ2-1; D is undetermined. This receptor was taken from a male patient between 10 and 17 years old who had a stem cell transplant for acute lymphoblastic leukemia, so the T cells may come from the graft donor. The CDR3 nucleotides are TGCAGCGCCCACAGCTTCTCCTACAATGAGCAGTTCTTC. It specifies CSAHSFSYNEQFF.